Listed below are T cell receptor beta chains from one sample, sequenced in a study of cytomegalovirus exposure and HLA in healthy donors. The data were produced by immunoSEQ multiplex PCR, yet TCRdb's version contains in-frame clones alone and is incomplete. The repertoire has over 75,000 clones, around four fifths of them found once; the top ten carry around 7.3%. The sample was PBMCs. The receptors here all came from a man in his forties or fifties in good health and CMV-seropositive. CDR3s include the opening cysteine and the closing phenylalanine or tryptophan. Each record gives: J gene, V gene, clone size, D gene, CDR3 DNA, CDR3 protein. A D gene is named only where the DNA matches it firmly. Only some rows state a clone size, as once, few, many or a class for expanded clones.

J gene: TRBJ1-6; V gene: TRBV25-1; clone size: .; D gene: .; CDR3 DNA: TGTGCCAGCAGTGAATACGGGGGGGATAATTCACCCCTCCACTTT; CDR3 protein: CASSEYGGDNSPLHF
J gene: TRBJ2-5; V gene: TRBV11-2; clone size: .; D gene: .; CDR3 DNA: TGTGCCAGCAGCCCAGGGGTCCAAGAGACCCAGTACTTC; CDR3 protein: CASSPGVQETQYF
J gene: TRBJ1-1; V gene: TRBV7-9; clone size: .; D gene: TRBD1; CDR3 DNA: TGTGCCAGCAGCTTACTCCAGGGGGCTGCTGAAGCTTTCTTT; CDR3 protein: CASSLLQGAAEAFF
J gene: TRBJ2-7; V gene: TRBV4-1; clone size: once; D gene: .; CDR3 DNA: TGCGCCAGCAGCCAAGGTGGGGGGTCCTCCTACGAGCAGTACTTC; CDR3 protein: CASSQGGGSSYEQYF
J gene: TRBJ1-5; V gene: TRBV6-5; clone size: many; D gene: .; CDR3 DNA: TGTGCCAGCAGAAGTAAGGAAGGAGACAATCAGCCCCAGCATTTT; CDR3 protein: CASRSKEGDNQPQHF
J gene: TRBJ1-6; V gene: TRBV19; clone size: once; D gene: TRBD1; CDR3 DNA: TGTGCCAGTAGTAGGGGACAGGCAAGCTCCTATAATTCACCCCTCCACTTT; CDR3 protein: CASSRGQASSYNSPLHF
J gene: TRBJ2-3; V gene: TRBV25-1; clone size: once; D gene: TRBD1; CDR3 DNA: TGTGCCAGCAGTGGGTACAGGGGTTGGGCAGATACGCAGTATTTT; CDR3 protein: CASSGYRGWADTQYF
J gene: TRBJ1-1; V gene: TRBV5-1; clone size: .; D gene: .; CDR3 DNA: TGCGCCAGCAGCGGGGCATCGTTTGAGACGGGCGCTTTCTTT; CDR3 protein: CASSGASFETGAFF
J gene: TRBJ2-5; V gene: TRBV14; clone size: .; D gene: TRBD2; CDR3 DNA: TGTGCCAGCAGCCCCCAGGAGAGCGGGAGAGAGACCCAGTACTTC; CDR3 protein: CASSPQESGRETQYF
J gene: TRBJ2-3; V gene: TRBV2; clone size: .; D gene: TRBD2; CDR3 DNA: TGTGCCAGCAGTGTGGAAGCGGGGGGGCCCGTAGAGGCAAGCACAGATACGCAGTATTTT; CDR3 protein: CASSVEAGGPVEASTDTQYF
J gene: TRBJ2-7; V gene: TRBV27; clone size: few; D gene: TRBD2; CDR3 DNA: TGTGCCAGCACAATAGGGACTAGCGGGGGCCCCTACGAGCAGTACTTC; CDR3 protein: CASTIGTSGGPYEQYF
J gene: TRBJ1-2; V gene: TRBV6-6; clone size: .; D gene: TRBD1; CDR3 DNA: TGTGCCAGCAGTTACGGCGGGACAGGGATGGACGGCTACACCTTC; CDR3 protein: CASSYGGTGMDGYTF
J gene: TRBJ2-7; V gene: TRBV6-1; clone size: .; D gene: .; CDR3 DNA: TGTGCCAGCAGAGGGACAACCACCCACGAGCAGTACTTC; CDR3 protein: CASRGTTTHEQYF
J gene: TRBJ1-3; V gene: TRBV18; clone size: few; D gene: .; CDR3 DNA: TGTGCCAGCTCACCGGGGCATCAGGAAAACACCATATATTTT; CDR3 protein: CASSPGHQENTIYF
J gene: TRBJ2-2; V gene: TRBV9; clone size: .; D gene: TRBD2; CDR3 DNA: TGTGCCAGCAGCGGACGGAGCGGGGGATGGGGCGTCACCGGGGAGCTGTTTTTT; CDR3 protein: CASSGRSGGWGVTGELFF
J gene: TRBJ2-2; V gene: TRBV19; clone size: .; D gene: TRBD1; CDR3 DNA: TGTGCCAGTACGAAGGGGACAGGGATGACCGGGGAGCTGTTTTTT; CDR3 protein: CASTKGTGMTGELFF